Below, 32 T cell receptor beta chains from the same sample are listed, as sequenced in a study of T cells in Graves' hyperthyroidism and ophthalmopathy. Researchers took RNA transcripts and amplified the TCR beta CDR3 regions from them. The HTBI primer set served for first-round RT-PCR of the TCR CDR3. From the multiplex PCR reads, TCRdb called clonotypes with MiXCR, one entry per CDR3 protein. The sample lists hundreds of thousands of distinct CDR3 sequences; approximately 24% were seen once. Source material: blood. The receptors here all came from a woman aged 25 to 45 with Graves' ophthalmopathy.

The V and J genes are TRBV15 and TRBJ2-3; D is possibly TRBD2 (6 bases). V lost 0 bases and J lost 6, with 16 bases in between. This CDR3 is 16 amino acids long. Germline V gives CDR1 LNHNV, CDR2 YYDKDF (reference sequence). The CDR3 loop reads CATSREGGSLQDTQYF. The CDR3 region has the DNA TGTGCCACCAGCAGAGAGGGGGGATCTCTTCAGGATACGCAGTATTTT.

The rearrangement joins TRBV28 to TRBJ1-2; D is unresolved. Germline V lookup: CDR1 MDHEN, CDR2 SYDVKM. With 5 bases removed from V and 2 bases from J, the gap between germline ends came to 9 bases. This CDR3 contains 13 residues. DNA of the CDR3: TGTGCCAGCAGTGGGCGCCTGAACTATGGCTACACCTTC. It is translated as CASSGRLNYGYTF.

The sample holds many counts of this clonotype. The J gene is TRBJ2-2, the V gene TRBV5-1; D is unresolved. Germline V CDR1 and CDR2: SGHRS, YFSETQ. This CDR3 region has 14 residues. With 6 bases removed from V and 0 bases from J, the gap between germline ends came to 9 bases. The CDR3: CASTYTANTGELFF. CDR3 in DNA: TGCGCCAGCACCTATACAGCGAACACCGGGGAGCTGTTTTTT.

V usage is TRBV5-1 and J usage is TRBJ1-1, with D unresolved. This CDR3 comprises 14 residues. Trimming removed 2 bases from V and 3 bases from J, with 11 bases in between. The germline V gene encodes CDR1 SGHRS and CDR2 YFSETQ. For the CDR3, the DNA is TGCGCCAGCAGCTTTTGGGGATTCGACACTGAAGCTTTCTTT. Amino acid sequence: CASSFWGFDTEAFF.

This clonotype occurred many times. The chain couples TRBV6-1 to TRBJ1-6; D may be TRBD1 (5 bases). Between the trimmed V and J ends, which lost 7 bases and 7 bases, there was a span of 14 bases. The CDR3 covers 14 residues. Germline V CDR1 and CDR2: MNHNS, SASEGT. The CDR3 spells CASNSPGRNSPLHF. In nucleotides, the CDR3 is TGTGCCAGCAATAGCCCGGGACGGAATTCACCCCTCCACTTT.

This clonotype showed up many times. The CDR3 protein is CASSSQGVEQYF. Here the CDR3 DNA reads TGTGCCAGCAGCTCGCAGGGGGTCGAGCAGTACTTC. V gene TRBV6-2 or TRBV6-3 combines with J gene TRBJ2-7, with 7 nucleotides matching TRBD1. J gave up 6 bases and V 6 bases, and 5 bases lay outside the gene matches. Germline V gene sequence: CDR1 MNHEY, CDR2 SVGEGT. CDR3 size: 12 residues.

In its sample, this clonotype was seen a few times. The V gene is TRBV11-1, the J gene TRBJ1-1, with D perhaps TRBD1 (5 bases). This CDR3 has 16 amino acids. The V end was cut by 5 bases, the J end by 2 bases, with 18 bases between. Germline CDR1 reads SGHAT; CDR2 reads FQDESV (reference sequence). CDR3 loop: CASSPLRTPKNTEAFF. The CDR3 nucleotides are TGTGCCAGCAGCCCGTTGAGGACACCAAAAAACACTGAAGCTTTCTTT.

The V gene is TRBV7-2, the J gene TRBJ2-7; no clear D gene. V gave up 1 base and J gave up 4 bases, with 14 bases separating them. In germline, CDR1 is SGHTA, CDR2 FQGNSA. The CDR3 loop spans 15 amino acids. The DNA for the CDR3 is TGTGCCAGCAGCTTAGGGAAGACAATTGGGTACGAGCAGTACTTC. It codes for CASSLGKTIGYEQYF.

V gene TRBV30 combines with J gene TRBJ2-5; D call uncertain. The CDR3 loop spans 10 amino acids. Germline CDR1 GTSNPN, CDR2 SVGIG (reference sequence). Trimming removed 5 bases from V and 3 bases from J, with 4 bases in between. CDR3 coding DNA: TGTGCCTGGCAAAAAGAGACCCAGTACTTC. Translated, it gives CAWQKETQYF.

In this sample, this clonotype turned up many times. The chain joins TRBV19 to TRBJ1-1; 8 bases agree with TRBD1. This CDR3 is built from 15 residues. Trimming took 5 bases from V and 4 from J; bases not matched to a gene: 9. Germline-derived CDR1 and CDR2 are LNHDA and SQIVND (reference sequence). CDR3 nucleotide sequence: TGTGCCAGTAGTCCTCGATCAGGGGGCAGCACTGAAGCTTTCTTT. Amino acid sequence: CASSPRSGGSTEAFF. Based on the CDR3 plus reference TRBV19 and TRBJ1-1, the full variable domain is DGGITQSPKYLFRKEGQNVTLSCEQNLNHDAMYWYRQDPGQGLRLIYYSQIVNDFQKGDIAEGYSVSREKKESFPLTVTSAQKNPTAFYLCASSPRSGGSTEAFFGQGTRLTVV.

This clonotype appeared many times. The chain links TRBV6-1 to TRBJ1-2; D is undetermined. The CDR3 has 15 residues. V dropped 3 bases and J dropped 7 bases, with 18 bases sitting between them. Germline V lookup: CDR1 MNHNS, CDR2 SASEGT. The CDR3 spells CASSDIGGELSGYTF. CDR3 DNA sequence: TGTGCCAGCAGTGATATCGGCGGGGAGTTAAGTGGCTACACCTTC.

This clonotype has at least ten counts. CDR3: CASSYSIRARVRAFF. The CDR3, as DNA: TGTGCCAGCAGTTACTCGATCCGGGCGAGAGTCCGTGCTTTCTTT. The chain is built from TRBV6-5 and TRBJ1-1; D not certain. Trimming pared 0 bases from V and 11 bases from J, leaving 19 bases between. CDR3 length: 15 residues. Germline V lookup: CDR1 MNHEY, CDR2 SVGAGI.

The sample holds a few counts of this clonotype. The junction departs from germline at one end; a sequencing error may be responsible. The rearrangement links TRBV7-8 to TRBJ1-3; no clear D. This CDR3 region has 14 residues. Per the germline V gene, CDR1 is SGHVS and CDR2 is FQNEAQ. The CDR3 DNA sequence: TGTGCCAGCAACTTACGGGGATTCGGAAACACCATATATTTT. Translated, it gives CASNLRGFGNTIYF.

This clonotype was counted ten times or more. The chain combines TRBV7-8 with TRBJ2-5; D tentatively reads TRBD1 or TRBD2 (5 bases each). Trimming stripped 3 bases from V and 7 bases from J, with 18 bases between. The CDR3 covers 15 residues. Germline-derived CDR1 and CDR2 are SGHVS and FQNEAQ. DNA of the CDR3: TGTGCCAGCAGCTTGGCCCCGGGGCAGGGACCGACCCAGTACTTC. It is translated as CASSLAPGQGPTQYF. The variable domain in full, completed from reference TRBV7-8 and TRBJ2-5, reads GAGVSQSPRYKVAKRGQDVALRCDPISGHVSLFWYQQALGQGPEFLTYFQNEAQLDKSGLPSDRFFAERPEGSVSTLKIQRTQQEDSAVYLCASSLAPGQGPTQYFGPGTRLLVL.

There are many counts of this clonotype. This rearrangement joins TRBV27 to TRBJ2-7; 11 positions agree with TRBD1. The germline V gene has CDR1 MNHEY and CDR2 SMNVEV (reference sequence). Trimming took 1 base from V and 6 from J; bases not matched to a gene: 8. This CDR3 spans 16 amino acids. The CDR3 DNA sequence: TGTGCCAGCAGTTTATTTCGGGGACAGGGGGTTCCCGAGCAGTACTTC. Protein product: CASSLFRGQGVPEQYF.

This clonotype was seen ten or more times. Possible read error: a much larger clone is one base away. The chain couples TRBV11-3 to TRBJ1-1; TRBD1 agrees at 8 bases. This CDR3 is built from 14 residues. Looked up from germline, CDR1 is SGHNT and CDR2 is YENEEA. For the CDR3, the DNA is TGTGCCAGCAGCACCCGACAGGGGAACACTGAAACTTTCTTT. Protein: CASSTRQGNTETFF.

CDR3 nucleotides: TGCAGTGCCGGGGGGTTAGGATCCTCTGGAAACACCATATATTTT. Its translation: CSAGGLGSSGNTIYF. This chain connects TRBV20-1 to TRBJ1-3, with a possible D match to TRBD1 (5 bases). Per the germline V gene, CDR1 is DFQATT and CDR2 is SNEGSKA (reference sequence). V was trimmed by 6 bases and J by 0 bases, leaving 15 bases between them. The length of the CDR3 is 15 residues.

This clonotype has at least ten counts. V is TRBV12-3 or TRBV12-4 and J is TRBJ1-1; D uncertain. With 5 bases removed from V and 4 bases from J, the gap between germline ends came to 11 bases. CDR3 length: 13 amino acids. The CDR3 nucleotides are TGTGCCAGCAGTACCTGGACGGGCACTGAAGCTTTCTTT. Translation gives CASSTWTGTEAFF.

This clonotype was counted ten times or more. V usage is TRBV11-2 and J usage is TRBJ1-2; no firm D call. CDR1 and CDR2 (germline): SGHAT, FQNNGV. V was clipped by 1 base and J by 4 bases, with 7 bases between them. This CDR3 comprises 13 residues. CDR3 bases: TGTGCCAGCAGCTTAGGTATCAGCTATGGCTACACCTTC. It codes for CASSLGISYGYTF.

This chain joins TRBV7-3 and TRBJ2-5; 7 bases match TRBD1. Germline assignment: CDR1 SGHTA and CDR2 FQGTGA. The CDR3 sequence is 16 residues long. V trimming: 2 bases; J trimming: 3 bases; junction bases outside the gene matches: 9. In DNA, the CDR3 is TGTGCCAGCAGCTTAGGAGTCAGGGGGACGAAAGAGACCCAGTACTTC. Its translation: CASSLGVRGTKETQYF.

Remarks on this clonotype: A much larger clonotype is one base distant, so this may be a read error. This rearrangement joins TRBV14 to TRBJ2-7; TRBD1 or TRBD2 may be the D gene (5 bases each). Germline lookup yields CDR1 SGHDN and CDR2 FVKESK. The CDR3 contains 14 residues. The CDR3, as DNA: TGTGCCAGCAGCCTACAGGAGGCAACCTACGGGCAGTACTTC. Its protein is CASSLQEATYGQYF.

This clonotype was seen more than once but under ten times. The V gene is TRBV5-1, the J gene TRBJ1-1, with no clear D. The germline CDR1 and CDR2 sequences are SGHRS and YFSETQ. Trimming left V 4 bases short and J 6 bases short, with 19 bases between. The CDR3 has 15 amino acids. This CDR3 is CASSLREGEIPEAFF. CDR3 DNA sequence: TGCGCCAGCAGCCTCCGAGAGGGAGAGATCCCTGAAGCTTTCTTT. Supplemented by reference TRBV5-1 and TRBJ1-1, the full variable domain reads KAGVTQTPRYLIKTRGQQVTLSCSPISGHRSVSWYQQTPGQGLQFLFEYFSETQRNKGNFPGRFSGRQFSNSRSEMNVSTLELGDSALYLCASSLREGEIPEAFFGQGTRLTVV.

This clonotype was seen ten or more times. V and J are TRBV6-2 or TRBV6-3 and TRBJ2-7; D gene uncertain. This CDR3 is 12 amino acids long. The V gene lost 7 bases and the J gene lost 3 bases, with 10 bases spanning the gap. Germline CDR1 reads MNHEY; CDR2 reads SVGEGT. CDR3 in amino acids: CASNYPRYEQYF. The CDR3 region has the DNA TGTGCCAGCAACTACCCCCGCTACGAGCAGTACTTC.

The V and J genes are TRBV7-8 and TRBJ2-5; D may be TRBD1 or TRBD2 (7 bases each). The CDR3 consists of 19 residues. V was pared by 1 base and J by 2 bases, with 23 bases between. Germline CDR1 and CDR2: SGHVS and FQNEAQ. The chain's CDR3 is CASSLGEGQSIEEQETQYF. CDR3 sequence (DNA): TGTGCCAGCAGCTTAGGGGAGGGACAGTCGATAGAGGAACAAGAGACCCAGTACTTC. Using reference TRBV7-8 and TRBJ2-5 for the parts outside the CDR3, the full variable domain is GAGVSQSPRYKVAKRGQDVALRCDPISGHVSLFWYQQALGQGPEFLTYFQNEAQLDKSGLPSDRFFAERPEGSVSTLKIQRTQQEDSAVYLCASSLGEGQSIEEQETQYFGPGTRLLVL.

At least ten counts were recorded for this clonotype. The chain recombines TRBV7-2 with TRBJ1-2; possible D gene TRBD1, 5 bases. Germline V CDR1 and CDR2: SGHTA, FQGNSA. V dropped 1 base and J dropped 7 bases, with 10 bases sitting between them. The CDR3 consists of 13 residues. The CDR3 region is CASSLGGLGGYTF. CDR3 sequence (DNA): TGTGCCAGCAGCTTAGGGGGCCTCGGTGGCTACACCTTC.

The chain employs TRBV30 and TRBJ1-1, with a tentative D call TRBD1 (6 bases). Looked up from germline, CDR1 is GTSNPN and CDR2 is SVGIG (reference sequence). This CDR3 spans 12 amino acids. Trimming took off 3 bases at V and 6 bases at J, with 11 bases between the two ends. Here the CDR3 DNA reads TGTGCCTGGAGCCCCAGGGGCGCTGAAGCTTTCTTT. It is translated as CAWSPRGAEAFF. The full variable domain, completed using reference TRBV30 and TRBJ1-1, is SQTIHQWPATLVQPVGSPLSLECTVEGTSNPNLYWYRQAAGRGLQLLFYSVGIGQISSEVPQNLSASRPQDRQFILSSKKLLLSDSGFYLCAWSPRGAEAFFGQGTRLTVV.

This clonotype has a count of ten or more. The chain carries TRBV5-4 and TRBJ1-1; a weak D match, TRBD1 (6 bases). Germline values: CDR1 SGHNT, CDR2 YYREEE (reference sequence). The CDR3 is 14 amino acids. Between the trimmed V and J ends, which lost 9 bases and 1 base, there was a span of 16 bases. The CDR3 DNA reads TGTGCCATCAACCCACAGGGCCCGAACACTGAAGCTTTCTTT. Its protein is CAINPQGPNTEAFF.

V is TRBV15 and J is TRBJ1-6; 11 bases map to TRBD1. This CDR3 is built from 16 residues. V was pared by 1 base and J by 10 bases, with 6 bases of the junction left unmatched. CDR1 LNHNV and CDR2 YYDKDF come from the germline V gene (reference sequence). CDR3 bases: TGTGCCACCAGCAGAGTTCGGACAGGGGGCGACTCACCCCTCCACTTT. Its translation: CATSRVRTGGDSPLHF.

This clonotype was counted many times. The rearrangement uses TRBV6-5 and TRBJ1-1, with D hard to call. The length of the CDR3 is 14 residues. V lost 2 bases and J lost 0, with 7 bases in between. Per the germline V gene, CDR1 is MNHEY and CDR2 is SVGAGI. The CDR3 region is CASSYGRMNTEAFF. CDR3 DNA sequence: TGTGCCAGCAGTTACGGACGGATGAACACTGAAGCTTTCTTT.

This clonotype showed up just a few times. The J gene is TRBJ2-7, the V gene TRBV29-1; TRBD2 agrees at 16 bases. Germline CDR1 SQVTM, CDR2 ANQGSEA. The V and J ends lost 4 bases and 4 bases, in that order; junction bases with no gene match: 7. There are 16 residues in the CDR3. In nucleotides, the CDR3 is TGCAGCGTTGGCGGGACTAGCGGGGGGGATAGGTACGAGCAGTACTTC. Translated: CSVGGTSGGDRYEQYF.

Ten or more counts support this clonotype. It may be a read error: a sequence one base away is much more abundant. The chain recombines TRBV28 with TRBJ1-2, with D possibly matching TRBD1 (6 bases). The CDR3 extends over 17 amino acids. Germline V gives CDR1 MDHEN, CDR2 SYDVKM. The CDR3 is CASRAAGDSTRGYGCTF. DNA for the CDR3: TGTGCCAGCAGAGCGGCAGGGGATTCTACCAGAGGCTATGGCTGCACCTTC.

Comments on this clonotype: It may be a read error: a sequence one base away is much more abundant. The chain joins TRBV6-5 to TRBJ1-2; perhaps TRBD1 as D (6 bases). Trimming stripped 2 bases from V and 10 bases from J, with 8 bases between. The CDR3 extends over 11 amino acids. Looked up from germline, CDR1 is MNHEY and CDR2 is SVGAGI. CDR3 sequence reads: CASSYGGVYTF. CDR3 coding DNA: TGTGCCAGCAGTTACGGGGGCGTCTACACCTTC.